This record concerns one T cell receptor (beta chain) sequence. Its antigen is currently unknown. This sample stems from a study of blood T cells in healthy people across ages. The second PCR ran about 6 to 11 cycles with a sample-barcoded 5' primer and J-beta primers. The authors tagged each cDNA molecule using a template-switch adaptor with 12 random nucleotides. Each CDR3 protein is one row after TCRdb ran MiXCR on the 5' RACE reads. Here the sample spans some 1.4 million distinct CDR3 sequences, around 42% being singletons. Each donor supplied around 10 milliliters of peripheral blood. The trim removed 0 bases at V and 7 bases at J, leaving 11 bases unmatched. Germline lookup yields CDR1 SGHKS and CDR2 YYEKEE (reference sequence). There are 16 residues in the CDR3. Points from the study as a whole: Donor CMV status was unknown, possibly confounding expanded clonotype changes. What prevented conclusive comparison of naive and antigen-experienced cells was that PBMCs were unsorted.

The material sequenced was blood. The J gene is TRBJ2-3, the V gene TRBV5-5, with 7 bases fitting TRBD2. The receptor was isolated from a woman aged 18-29 years in good health. The CDR3 DNA follows: TGTGCCAGCAGCTTGGGATTCCTAGCGGCGGTGAATACGCAGTATTTT. Translation gives CASSLGFLAAVNTQYF.